The clone carrying this T cell receptor (beta chain) was seen a handful of times. Its antigen is not identified. The data were obtained in a study of spatial heterogeneity in lung cancer. Study-level information: Patients with untreated early-stage non-small cell lung cancer, numbering 55 to 75, were the donors. The mean occurrence of each unique TCR and UMI combination in raw reads exceeded 9.5. Study-wide points: Ubiquitous expanded tumor TCRs were observed in blood more at resection than follow-up.

A single record per CDR3 protein comes from TCRdb applying MiXCR to the 5' RACE reads. The sample has some 120,000 distinct CDR3 sequences, over 9% seen once; the top ten hold around 16%. Time point denoted: blood at routine non-recurrence follow-up after resection. Unsorted samples of tumor, nontumor lung or frozen PBMC had their whole RNA sequenced. This CDR3 comprises 12 residues. With 2 bases removed from V and 5 bases from J, the gap between germline ends came to 10 bases. The germline CDR1 and CDR2 sequences are DFQATT and SNEGSKA (reference sequence). Sequencing was performed on PBMCs, taken at follow-up. The source of this sequence is a male donor with early-stage non-small cell lung cancer. The chain has TRBV20-1 and TRBJ2-7, with D perhaps matching TRBD1 (6 bases). Here the CDR3 DNA reads TGCAGTGCTAGAATCCAGGGGAACGAGCAGTACTTC. This translates into CSARIQGNEQYF.